A single sample is the source of the 17 T cell receptor beta chains below, sequenced in a study of blood T cell repertoires in COVID-19. Assay: immunoSEQ multiplex PCR; the TCRdb copy retains only in-frame clones and omits some. The sample has around 250,000 clones, 80% to 90% seen once. Material for sequencing was peripheral blood. The receptors were sampled from a man aged 30 to 45 who had recovered from COVID-19.

J is TRBJ2-7 and V is TRBV5-4, with TRBD1 matching 10 bases. The CDR3 sequence is 14 residues long. V shed 4 bases and J 5 bases; nucleotides not matched to a gene: 6. Germline assignment: CDR1 SGHNT and CDR2 YYREEE (reference sequence). The CDR3 DNA reads TGTGCCAGCAGCGCGACAGGGGGCGTAAACGAGCAGTACTTC. The encoded protein is CASSATGGVNEQYF.

V and J are TRBV30 and TRBJ1-2, with 9 bases that match TRBD1. The ends lost 3 bases at V and 3 bases at J; junction bases unmatched: 5. The CDR3 consists of 14 residues. The V gene's germline CDR1 is GTSNPN and CDR2 SVGIG (reference sequence). The CDR3 region is CAWSPDRGDYGYTF. In DNA, the CDR3 is TGTGCCTGGAGCCCTGACAGGGGGGACTATGGCTACACCTTC.

This chain joins TRBV7-8 and TRBJ2-7; D not resolved. Between the trimmed V and J ends, which lost 6 bases and 1 base, there was a span of 10 bases. Germline loops: CDR1 SGHVS, CDR2 FQNEAQ. The CDR3 is 13 residues long. The CDR3 DNA reads as TGTGCCAGCAGGTTCGGGTCATCCTACGAGCAGTACTTC. Protein product: CASRFGSSYEQYF.

About this clone: At one end, the junction sequence differs from germline, possibly due to a read error. The chain links TRBV11-2 to TRBJ2-1; no definite D call. Germline V CDR1 and CDR2: SGHAT, FQNNGV. This CDR3 comprises 15 residues. The CDR3 loop reads CASSLGAYSSNEQFF. Written as DNA, the CDR3 is TGTGCCAGCAGCTTAGGAGCATATTCCTCCAATGAGCAGTTCTTC.

The V gene is TRBV21-1, the J gene TRBJ2-2; the table's D call TRBD1 went unverified against the DNA. TRBV21-1 is shown as a pseudogene. This CDR3 is built from 15 residues. CDR3: CAVPGPLPSTGELFF. The CDR3 DNA follows: TGTGCCGTCCCAGGGCCTCTCCCTTCCACCGGGGAGCTGTTTTTT.

The gene calls are TRBV4-3 and TRBJ2-5, with unresolved D. Looked up from germline, CDR1 is LGHNA and CDR2 is YSLEER. The CDR3 sequence is 15 residues long. Trimming pared 1 base from V and 4 bases from J, leaving 13 bases between. Here the CDR3 reads CASSQVTASGETQYF. CDR3 nucleotide sequence: TGCGCCAGCAGCCAAGTAACCGCCTCCGGAGAGACCCAGTACTTC.

CDR3 residues: CASSPTTGEDEQYF. CDR3 bases: TGTGCCAGCTCACCGACTACAGGGGAAGACGAGCAGTACTTC. This chain connects TRBV18 to TRBJ2-7; 7 bases align to TRBD1. Trimming took 3 bases from V and 5 from J; bases not matched to a gene: 7. Germline loops: CDR1 KGHSH, CDR2 LQKENI. CDR3 length equals 14 residues. The full variable domain, in which reference TRBV18 and TRBJ2-7 provide the parts outside the CDR3, is NAGVMQNPRHLVRRRGQEARLRCSPMKGHSHVYWYRQLPEEGLKFMVYLQKENIIDESGMPKERFSAEFPKEGPSILRIQQVVRGDSAAYFCASSPTTGEDEQYFGPGTRLTVT.

The chain joins TRBV9 to TRBJ1-1; D is perhaps TRBD1 (6 bases). Germline V gene sequence: CDR1 SGDLS, CDR2 YYNGEE. The germline V and J ends were trimmed by 3 bases and 2 bases, with 17 bases remaining between them. The CDR3 is made up of 16 amino acids. CDR3 DNA: TGTGCCAGCAGCGCGGGTGTTGGGGGCGAAAACACTGAAGCTTTCTTT. Translating gives CASSAGVGGENTEAFF.

This clone was observed once. The rearrangement joins TRBV18 to TRBJ2-7; 8 bases agree with TRBD2. Germline-derived CDR1 and CDR2 are KGHSH and LQKENI. This CDR3 has 16 residues. The trim removed 0 bases at V and 5 bases at J, leaving 9 bases unmatched. The CDR3 DNA reads as TGTGCCAGCTCACCACCGGTGGGGCGGGGGGCCGACGAGCAGTACTTC. It is translated as CASSPPVGRGADEQYF.

This rearrangement joins TRBV7-9 to TRBJ2-5; weak D call: TRBD1 (5 bases). Trimming cost V 2 bases and J 4 bases, with 14 bases left between them. The CDR3 runs to 15 residues. Germline V CDR1 and CDR2: SEHNR, FQNEAQ (reference sequence). DNA for the CDR3: TGTGCCAGCAGCTTAAGTATGCAGGGTGGAGAGACCCAGTACTTC. This sequence encodes CASSLSMQGGETQYF. The full variable domain, rest sourced from reference TRBV7-9 and TRBJ2-5, is DTGVSQNPRHKITKRGQNVTFRCDPISEHNRLYWYRQTLGQGPEFLTYFQNEAQLEKSRLLSDRFSAERPKGSFSTLEIQRTEQGDSAMYLCASSLSMQGGETQYFGPGTRLLVL.

The rearrangement joins TRBV9 to TRBJ2-7; D perhaps matches TRBD1 (5 bases). The CDR3 sequence is 14 residues long. Germline CDR1 SGDLS, CDR2 YYNGEE. The V gene lost 6 bases and the J gene lost 3 bases, with 16 bases spanning the gap. In DNA form, the CDR3 reads TGTGCCAGCAACCCGGACAACTCGGGCTACGAGCAGTACTTC. Its protein product is CASNPDNSGYEQYF.

The V call is TRBV30, the J call TRBJ2-2; 7 bases match TRBD1. J lost 5 bases, V lost 4 bases, and 7 bases had no gene match. Looked up from germline, CDR1 is GTSNPN and CDR2 is SVGIG (reference sequence). The CDR3 is made up of 14 amino acids. CDR3 sequence (DNA): TGTGCCTGGATGAGGGGGCCGGGGACCGGGGAGCTGTTTTTT. The encoded protein is CAWMRGPGTGELFF.

This sequence joins TRBV7-2 and TRBJ1-4; no definite D call. V was shortened by 2 bases and J by 3 bases, with 7 bases between the two germline ends. Germline CDR1 and CDR2: SGHTA and FQGNSA. The CDR3 spans 14 residues. For the CDR3, the DNA is TGTGCCAGCAGCTTATGGGCCTCTAATGAAAAACTGTTTTTT. Residues: CASSLWASNEKLFF.

This chain links TRBV7-9 with TRBJ2-7; the match to TRBD2 covers 12 bases. The ends lost 2 bases at V and 5 bases at J; junction bases unmatched: 7. CDR3 length: 16 amino acids. CDR1 is SEHNR, CDR2 FQNEAQ, per germline (reference sequence). The CDR3 loop reads CASSLSLAGGPDEQYF. The CDR3 DNA sequence: TGTGCCAGCAGCTTAAGCCTAGCGGGGGGGCCCGACGAGCAGTACTTC.

This chain uses TRBV5-1 with TRBJ2-7; TRBD1 matches at 7 bases. Germline trimming cut 5 bases from V and 0 bases from J; bases unmatched to any gene: 5. Germline CDR1 is SGHRS and CDR2 is YFSETQ. This CDR3 has 14 residues. The CDR3 spells CASRGQASSYEQYF. The CDR3 DNA reads as TGCGCCAGCAGAGGACAGGCGAGCTCCTACGAGCAGTACTTC.

This clone showed up just once. The chain carries TRBV5-4 and TRBJ1-2; D may be TRBD1 (6 bases). V was shortened by 4 bases and J by 7 bases, with 14 bases between the two germline ends. Germline values: CDR1 SGHNT, CDR2 YYREEE (reference sequence). The CDR3 is 13 residues long. This CDR3 is CASSAGGAGGYTF. The CDR3 bases are TGTGCCAGCAGCGCGGGGGGGGCCGGTGGCTACACCTTC. The whole variable domain, filled in from reference TRBV5-4 and TRBJ1-2, reads ETGVTQSPTHLIKTRGQQVTLRCSSQSGHNTVSWYQQALGQGPQFIFQYYREEENGRGNFPPRFSGLQFPNYSSELNVNALELDDSALYLCASSAGGAGGYTFGSGTRLTVV.

The rearrangement joins TRBV2 to TRBJ2-7, with 7 bases lining up with TRBD1. The CDR3 length is 12 residues. Germline V gene data show CDR1 as SNHLY and CDR2 as FYNNEI. After removal of 6 bases from V and 6 bases from J, the junction contained 5 bases not matched to a gene. This CDR3 is CASSNRGREQYF. The CDR3 coding sequence is TGTGCCAGCAGCAACAGGGGTCGCGAGCAGTACTTC. Variable domain in full (rest from reference TRBV2 and TRBJ2-7): EPEVTQTPSHQVTQMGQEVILRCVPISNHLYFYWYRQILGQKVEFLVSFYNNEISEKSEIFDDQFSVERPDGSNFTLKIRSTKLEDSAMYFCASSNRGREQYFGPGTRLTVT.